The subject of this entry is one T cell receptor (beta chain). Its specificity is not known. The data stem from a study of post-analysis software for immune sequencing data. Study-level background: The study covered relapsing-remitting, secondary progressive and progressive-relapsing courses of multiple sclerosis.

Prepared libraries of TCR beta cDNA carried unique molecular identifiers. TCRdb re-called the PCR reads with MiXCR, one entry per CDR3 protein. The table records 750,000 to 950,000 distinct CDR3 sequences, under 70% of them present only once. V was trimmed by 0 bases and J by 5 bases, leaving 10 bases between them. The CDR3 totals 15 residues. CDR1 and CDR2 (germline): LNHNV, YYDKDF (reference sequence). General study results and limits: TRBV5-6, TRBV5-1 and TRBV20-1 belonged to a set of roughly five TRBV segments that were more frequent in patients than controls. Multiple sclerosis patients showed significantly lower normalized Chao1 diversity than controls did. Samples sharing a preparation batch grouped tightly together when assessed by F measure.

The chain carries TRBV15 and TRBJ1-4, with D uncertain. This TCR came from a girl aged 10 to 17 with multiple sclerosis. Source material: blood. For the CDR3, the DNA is TGTGCCACCAGCAGAGATTTTACGGGGAATGAAAAACTGTTTTTT. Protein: CATSRDFTGNEKLFF.